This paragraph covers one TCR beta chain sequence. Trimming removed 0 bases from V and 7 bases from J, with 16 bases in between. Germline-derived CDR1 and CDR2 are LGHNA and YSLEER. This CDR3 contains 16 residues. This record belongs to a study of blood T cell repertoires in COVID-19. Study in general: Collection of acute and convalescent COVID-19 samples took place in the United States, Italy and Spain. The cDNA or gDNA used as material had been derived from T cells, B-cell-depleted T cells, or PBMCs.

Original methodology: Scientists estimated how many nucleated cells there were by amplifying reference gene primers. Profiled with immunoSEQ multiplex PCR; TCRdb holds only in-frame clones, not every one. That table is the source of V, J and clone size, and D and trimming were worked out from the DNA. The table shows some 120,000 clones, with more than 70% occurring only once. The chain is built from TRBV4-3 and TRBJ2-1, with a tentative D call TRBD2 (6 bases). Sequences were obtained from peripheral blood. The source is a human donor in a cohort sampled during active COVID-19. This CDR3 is CASSQEIGGGMNEQFF. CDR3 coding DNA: TGCGCCAGCAGCCAAGAGATTGGGGGAGGCATGAATGAGCAGTTCTTC.